This passage covers 15 T cell receptor beta chains from one sample sequenced in a study of blood T cell repertoires in COVID-19. Assay used: immunoSEQ multiplex PCR; TCRdb lists only in-frame clones, some missing. The sample lists around 130,000 clones, about 83% seen once, with roughly 8.7% in the top ten. Material: peripheral blood. These receptors were taken from a man aged 25-45 years with COVID-19, enrolled during active disease.

The rearrangement joins TRBV6-2 or TRBV6-3 to TRBJ1-5, with D possibly TRBD1 on 6 matching bases. The germline gives CDR1 MNHEY, CDR2 SVGEGT. The CDR3 loop spans 14 amino acids. V dropped 5 bases and J dropped 2 bases, with 10 bases sitting between them. The CDR3 DNA sequence: TGTGCCAGCAGTGCATACAGGGGCAATCAGCCCCAGCATTTT. It specifies CASSAYRGNQPQHF.

The table lists this clone with a few counts. The rearrangement uses TRBV7-2 and TRBJ2-5; TRBD2 aligns across 7 bases. The CDR3 sequence is 13 residues long. CDR1 and CDR2 from the germline V gene are SGHTA and FQGNSA. Germline trimming cut 8 bases from V and 5 bases from J; bases unmatched to any gene: 8. The CDR3 sequence is CASRGGSGETQYF. Here the CDR3 DNA reads TGTGCCAGCCGGGGCGGGAGCGGGGAGACCCAGTACTTC.

The chain links TRBV14 to TRBJ2-7; D unclear. Trimming took off 1 base at V and 2 bases at J, with 9 bases between the two ends. CDR3 length: 14 residues. Germline values: CDR1 SGHDN, CDR2 FVKESK. The CDR3 loop reads CASSQVMRPYEQYF. The CDR3 DNA is TGTGCCAGCAGCCAAGTTATGCGCCCCTACGAGCAGTACTTC.

The chain uses TRBV6-5 and TRBJ1-5, with 11 bases aligning to TRBD1. In germline, CDR1 is MNHEY, CDR2 SVGAGI. This CDR3 is 14 amino acids long. V gave up 6 bases and J gave up 4 bases; unmatched junction bases: 2. CDR3 amino acids: CASRGQGGNQPQHF. The CDR3 nucleotides read TGTGCCAGCAGGGGACAGGGGGGGAATCAGCCCCAGCATTTT.

This chain links TRBV4-1 with TRBJ2-5; D not certain. This CDR3 is 13 amino acids long. Trimming took off 2 bases at V and 1 base at J, with 5 bases between the two ends. Germline lookup yields CDR1 MGHRA and CDR2 YSYEKL. CDR3 protein: CASSQSFQETQYF. CDR3 coding DNA: TGCGCCAGCAGCCAATCCTTCCAAGAGACCCAGTACTTC.

This sequence joins TRBV7-6 and TRBJ2-1, with 14 bases fitting TRBD2. Germline CDR1 is SGHVS and CDR2 is FNYEAQ. Germline trimming cut 1 base from V and 9 bases from J; bases unmatched to any gene: 8. There are 17 residues in the CDR3. CDR3 residues: CASSLVQGLAGASEQFF. CDR3 nucleotide sequence: TGTGCCAGCAGCTTAGTTCAGGGACTAGCGGGAGCTAGTGAGCAGTTCTTC.

This clone came up a few times. The chain links TRBV29-1 to TRBJ2-3, with D possibly being TRBD2 (5 bases). This CDR3 region has 12 residues. V was trimmed by 3 bases and J by 5 bases, leaving 9 bases between them. Germline V gene lookup returns CDR1 SQVTM and CDR2 ANQGSEA. The CDR3 reads CSVDGGGDTQYF. In nucleotides, the CDR3 is TGCAGCGTTGATGGAGGAGGAGATACGCAGTATTTT.

This clone was seen only a few times. The gene calls are TRBV14 and TRBJ1-5; maybe TRBD1 (6 bases). The germline V gene encodes CDR1 SGHDN and CDR2 FVKESK. The CDR3 is made up of 16 amino acids. V shed 3 bases and J shed 0 bases, with 12 bases lying between them. The CDR3, as DNA: TGTGCCAGCAGCCACTCCGGGACATCTAGCAATCAGCCCCAGCATTTT. Protein product: CASSHSGTSSNQPQHF.

The chain carries TRBV15 and TRBJ2-1, with D perhaps TRBD2 (5 bases). Trimming removed 0 bases at V and 5 bases at J, with 14 bases between. Germline assignment: CDR1 LNHNV and CDR2 YYDKDF (reference sequence). This CDR3 has 16 residues. CDR3: CATSRDRGRSNNEQFF. CDR3 coding DNA: TGTGCCACCAGCAGAGATCGAGGGAGATCTAACAATGAGCAGTTCTTC.

The genes are TRBV5-6 and TRBJ1-3; 7 positions agree with TRBD1. The CDR3 has 15 amino acids. The ends lost 2 bases at V and 3 bases at J; junction bases unmatched: 5. Germline-derived CDR1 and CDR2 are SGHDT and YYEEEE. The CDR3 DNA reads as TGTGCCAGCAGCTTCCAGGGGGTAGATGGAAACACCATATATTTT. This sequence encodes CASSFQGVDGNTIYF.

The chain is built from TRBV18 and TRBJ2-2; D may be TRBD2 (5 bases). This CDR3 contains 16 residues. Germline V lookup: CDR1 KGHSH, CDR2 LQKENI. V shed 2 bases and J shed 4 bases, with 14 bases lying between them. CDR3 loop: CASSPTGRRPTGELFF. Written as DNA, the CDR3 is TGTGCCAGCTCACCAACCGGCAGGAGGCCCACCGGGGAGCTGTTTTTT.

The V and J genes are TRBV4-3 and TRBJ1-5; tentatively, D is TRBD1 (6 bases). Germline V CDR1 and CDR2: LGHNA, YSLEER. The CDR3 runs to 14 residues. V lost 6 bases and J lost 3, with 12 bases in between. The chain's CDR3 is CASSRDNSNQPQHF. CDR3 DNA: TGCGCCAGCAGTCGGGACAATTCCAATCAGCCCCAGCATTTT.

This clone was seen once. V and J are TRBV18 and TRBJ1-5, with D possibly matching TRBD1 (5 bases). The CDR3 contains 13 residues. The germline CDR1 and CDR2 sequences are KGHSH and LQKENI. With 4 bases removed from V and 4 bases from J, the gap between germline ends came to 8 bases. CDR3 nucleotides: TGTGCCAGCTCACGGGACTTTAATCAGCCCCAGCATTTT. The encoded protein is CASSRDFNQPQHF.

The chain recombines TRBV5-1 with TRBJ1-1; 9 bases are a match to TRBD1. Germline trimming cut 5 bases from V and 4 bases from J; bases unmatched to any gene: 15. The CDR3 extends over 17 amino acids. Per the germline V gene, CDR1 is SGHRS and CDR2 is YFSETQ. In nucleotides, the CDR3 is TGCGCCAGCAGTCCCGGGACAGGGACTTGGGACGGCACTGAAGCTTTCTTT. It translates to CASSPGTGTWDGTEAFF.

The chain employs TRBV7-2 and TRBJ2-5; 9 bases map to TRBD2. V was clipped by 6 bases and J by 6 bases; unmatched bases: 11. Germline V gene sequence: CDR1 SGHTA, CDR2 FQGNSA. The length of the CDR3 is 15 residues. The CDR3: CASRPLAGGIKTQYF. CDR3 coding DNA: TGTGCCAGCAGGCCTCTGGCGGGGGGGATAAAGACCCAGTACTTC.